The 23 T cell receptor beta chains listed next were all sequenced from one sample in a study of naive and memory T cell subsets. Two oligonucleotides, mixed equimolar, formed the beta constant-region primer covering TRBC1 and TRBC2. TCRdb independently ran MiXCR on the UMI-ligation and nested PCR reads; one entry per CDR3 protein. The sample has 25,000 to 30,000 distinct CDR3 sequences; around a tenth are singletons. The sample comprised effector memory CD4+ T cells from blood. Subset here: effector memory, CD45RA- CD27-. These TCRs come from a human donor in good health.

This clonotype was detected many times. The genes are TRBV15 and TRBJ1-4, with D possibly matching TRBD1 (5 bases). CDR3 length: 18 amino acids. Germline V gene sequence: CDR1 LNHNV, CDR2 YYDKDF (reference sequence). V lost 5 bases and J 2 bases, leaving 21 bases between the germline ends. DNA of the CDR3: TGTGCCACCAGCGGGCCCGGGCAGGGCGGAGCGACTAATGAAAAACTGTTTTTT. Residues: CATSGPGQGGATNEKLFF.

This chain links TRBV14 with TRBJ1-2; weak D call: TRBD1 (6 bases). The CDR3 loop spans 13 amino acids. Germline CDR1 SGHDN, CDR2 FVKESK. Trimming removed 2 bases at V and 6 bases at J, with 10 bases between. The CDR3 region is CASSQQYRDGYTF. The CDR3 coding sequence is TGTGCCAGCAGCCAACAGTACAGGGATGGCTACACCTTC.

This clonotype is deemed medium-sized. The chain has TRBV20-1 and TRBJ2-7; the D call may be TRBD1 or TRBD2 (5 bases each). Trimming removed 3 bases from V and 6 bases from J, with 18 bases in between. Per the germline V gene, CDR1 is DFQATT and CDR2 is SNEGSKA (reference sequence). CDR3 length: 14 residues. CDR3 sequence (DNA): TGCAGTGCTAGTGGGGGTCAGGGTTATCGCGAGCAGTACTTC. It codes for CSASGGQGYREQYF.

This clonotype appeared many times. This chain joins TRBV2 and TRBJ2-6; either TRBD1 or TRBD2 may fit D (5 bases each). The CDR3 has 16 residues. Trimming removed 6 bases from V and 0 bases from J, with 12 bases in between. Germline assignment: CDR1 SNHLY and CDR2 FYNNEI. CDR3 loop: CASSWDGRSGANVLTF. The CDR3 coding sequence is TGTGCCAGCAGCTGGGACGGCCGCTCTGGGGCCAACGTCCTGACTTTC. Full variable domain (rest looked up from reference TRBV2 and TRBJ2-6): EPEVTQTPSHQVTQMGQEVILRCVPISNHLYFYWYRQILGQKVEFLVSFYNNEISEKSEIFDDQFSVERPDGSNFTLKIRSTKLEDSAMYFCASSWDGRSGANVLTFGAGSRLTVL.

This rearrangement joins TRBV5-1 to TRBJ2-1; TRBD1 is a possible D gene (6 bases). This CDR3 region has 20 residues. CDR1 is SGHRS, CDR2 YFSETQ, per germline. Trimming removed 0 bases from V and 3 bases from J, with 25 bases in between. This chain's CDR3 is CASSLVSPAGVVSDYNEQFF. In DNA, the CDR3 is TGCGCCAGCAGCTTGGTGTCCCCGGCAGGGGTAGTGAGTGACTACAATGAGCAGTTCTTC.

The sample holds many counts of this clonotype. V and J are TRBV20-1 and TRBJ1-5; 10 nucleotides align to TRBD1. Trimming cost V 1 base and J 7 bases; bases outside gene matches: 4. The CDR3 runs to 14 residues. Looked up from germline, CDR1 is DFQATT and CDR2 is SNEGSKA (reference sequence). Written as DNA, the CDR3 is TGCAGTGCTAGAGGACAGGGGGCCGGCCAGCCCCAGCATTTT. The encoded protein is CSARGQGAGQPQHF.

A few counts support this clonotype. V is TRBV7-2 and J is TRBJ2-3; D not resolved. Per germline, CDR1 SGHTA and CDR2 FQGNSA. This CDR3 region has 13 residues. Trimming cost V 5 bases and J 7 bases, with 13 bases left between them. In nucleotides, the CDR3 is TGTGCCAGCAGCCCAACCTCCGCAAATACGCAGTATTTT. Protein product: CASSPTSANTQYF.

CDR3 sequence: CASSPSGETQYF. The DNA of the CDR3 is TGTGCCAGCAGCCCTAGTGGGGAGACCCAGTACTTC. This chain connects TRBV4-2 to TRBJ2-5, with D hard to call. The CDR3 spans 12 residues. Germline-derived CDR1 and CDR2 are LGHNA and YNFKEQ. Deletions cut 4 bases from V and 5 bases from J, with 8 bases between.

There are a few counts of this clonotype. The rearrangement joins TRBV6-2 or TRBV6-3 to TRBJ2-7, with no clear D. This CDR3 contains 12 residues. V dropped 6 bases and J dropped 9 bases, with 15 bases sitting between them. Per germline, CDR1 MNHEY and CDR2 SVGEGT. The CDR3 bases are TGTGCCAGCAGCCTTAACCACAGACGGCAGTACTTC. As protein: CASSLNHRRQYF.

The chain is built from TRBV10-3 and TRBJ1-1; D unresolved. V lost 3 bases and J 1 base, leaving 9 bases between the germline ends. In germline, CDR1 is ENHRY, CDR2 SYGVKD. This CDR3 is 14 amino acids long. CDR3 coding DNA: TGTGCCATCAGTGATACTATTCAGAACACTGAAGCTTTCTTT. Protein sequence: CAISDTIQNTEAFF.

There are a few counts of this clonotype. The chain has TRBV20-1 and TRBJ2-3; D is unclear. From germline, CDR1 is DFQATT and CDR2 SNEGSKA (reference sequence). There are 11 residues in the CDR3. The CDR3: CRLKNTDTQYF. CDR3 sequence (DNA): TGCAGACTCAAAAACACAGATACGCAGTATTTT.

The CDR3: CASSPDALGGTQYF. In DNA form, the CDR3 reads TGTGCCAGCTCACCAGATGCGTTGGGGGGGACCCAGTACTTC. The chain carries TRBV18 and TRBJ2-5, with D perhaps TRBD2 (6 bases). The CDR3 is 14 residues long. In germline, CDR1 is KGHSH, CDR2 LQKENI. Trimming took off 2 bases at V and 7 bases at J, with 14 bases between the two ends.

This clonotype was seen a handful of times. This chain uses TRBV2 with TRBJ1-2, with D maybe TRBD1 (6 bases). V shed 5 bases and J shed 4 bases, with 14 bases lying between them. Germline-derived CDR1 and CDR2 are SNHLY and FYNNEI. The CDR3 sequence is 14 residues long. The CDR3 DNA follows: TGTGCCAGCAGTACCTCACAGGGAGGCTATGGCTACACCTTC. Encoded protein: CASSTSQGGYGYTF.

This clonotype was seen at least ten times. The chain uses TRBV7-2 and TRBJ1-5; D ambiguous. The CDR3 contains 13 residues. Trimming took 1 base from V and 11 from J, leaving 12 bases between them. From germline, CDR1 is SGHTA and CDR2 FQGNSA. In DNA form, the CDR3 reads TGTGCCAGCAGCTTAGATCAGGTCGGTACCCAGCATTTT. It yields the protein CASSLDQVGTQHF.

This clonotype was picked up many times. The rearrangement uses TRBV9 and TRBJ2-3; D possibly matches TRBD1 or TRBD2 (5 bases each). This CDR3 is 15 amino acids long. The germline V gene encodes CDR1 SGDLS and CDR2 YYNGEE. V shed 4 bases and J shed 2 bases, with 14 bases lying between them. CDR3: CASSKGRESTDTQYF. Here the CDR3 DNA reads TGTGCCAGCAGCAAGGGCAGGGAGTCCACAGATACGCAGTATTTT.

The chain couples TRBV18 to TRBJ1-4; D is undetermined. V was trimmed by 2 bases and J by 6 bases, leaving 10 bases between them. The CDR3 spans 14 residues. Germline V gives CDR1 KGHSH, CDR2 LQKENI. The CDR3: CASSPRACDEKLFF. The CDR3 region has the DNA TGTGCCAGCTCACCAAGGGCTTGTGATGAAAAACTGTTTTTT.

In this sample, this clonotype turned up many times. The chain uses TRBV4-3 and TRBJ2-6, with D unclear. This CDR3 has 17 residues. Trimming removed 1 base from V and 0 bases from J, with 10 bases in between. CDR1 and CDR2 (germline): LGHNA, YSLEER. The chain's CDR3 is CASSQGLQPSGANVLTF. CDR3 nucleotide sequence: TGCGCCAGCAGCCAAGGGCTGCAACCCTCTGGGGCCAACGTCCTGACTTTC.

The rearrangement joins TRBV5-1 to TRBJ2-1; perhaps TRBD2 as D (6 bases). Germline assignment: CDR1 SGHRS and CDR2 YFSETQ. CDR3 length equals 19 residues. Trimming pared 2 bases from V and 0 bases from J, leaving 21 bases between. CDR3 nucleotide sequence: TGCGCCAGCAGCTTCCCTAGCGCGAGCCCGCTTCTCTCCTACAATGAGCAGTTCTTC. Translation gives CASSFPSASPLLSYNEQFF.

This clonotype came up a few times. The chain is built from TRBV6-6 and TRBJ2-1; D ambiguous. The length of the CDR3 is 14 residues. Germline CDR1 is MNHNY and CDR2 is SVGAGI (reference sequence). V was trimmed by 5 bases and J by 4 bases, leaving 12 bases between them. DNA for the CDR3: TGTGCCAGCAGTCCCAACTCCCTTTACAATGAGCAGTTCTTC. Its translation is CASSPNSLYNEQFF.

The chain joins TRBV20-1 to TRBJ2-3; TRBD2 might be the D (5 bases). CDR3 length: 15 residues. CDR1 is DFQATT, CDR2 SNEGSKA, per germline (reference sequence). V was trimmed by 2 bases and J by 0 bases, leaving 12 bases between them. The CDR3 DNA is TGCAGTGCTAGACCACTCAGCGGCAGCACAGATACGCAGTATTTT. Protein product: CSARPLSGSTDTQYF.

This clonotype was seen a handful of times. The chain combines TRBV6-2 or TRBV6-3 with TRBJ2-7; TRBD2 aligns across 9 bases. Trimming at V came to 5 bases and at J to 3 bases, leaving 14 bases not matched to a gene. Germline V CDR1 and CDR2: MNHEY, SVGEGT. This CDR3 is built from 17 residues. CDR3 DNA sequence: TGTGCCAGCAGTAGGGGGGCCATAGCGGGAGTGAGCTACGAGCAGTACTTC. Translated: CASSRGAIAGVSYEQYF.

About this clonotype itself: The conserved phenylalanine or tryptophan is not found at the CDR3 terminus, so this likely reflects a read error. The chain carries TRBV12-3 or TRBV12-4 and TRBJ1-2, with 10 bases fitting TRBD1. V lost 5 bases, J lost 3 bases, and 9 bases stayed unmatched. This CDR3 has 16 residues. The CDR3 DNA is TGTGCCAGCAGTCCAGACAGGGGGCAAGGCCACTATGGCTACACCTCC. It translates to CASSPDRGQGHYGYTS.

The rearrangement uses TRBV20-1 and TRBJ1-5; 8 nucleotides line up with TRBD1. The germline V gene has CDR1 DFQATT and CDR2 SNEGSKA (reference sequence). This CDR3 has 18 residues. The trim removed 1 base at V and 3 bases at J, leaving 14 bases unmatched. CDR3 DNA: TGCAGTGCTAGAGGCGGGGGGACAGGACCTTATTCCAATCAGCCCCAGCATTTT. Translating gives CSARGGGTGPYSNQPQHF.